Included here is one T cell receptor beta chain sequence, with context. The antigen is undetermined. Terminally differentiated effector memory CD45RA+ cells were excluded by CCR7 positive selection of CD45RO-negative cells. V gave up 6 bases and J gave up 0 bases, with 15 bases separating them. This CDR3 contains 16 residues. Germline V gene sequence: CDR1 SNHLY, CDR2 FYNNEI. Assay used: immunoSEQ multiplex PCR; TCRdb lists only in-frame clones, some missing. The table has around 600,000 clones, approximately 95% seen once. The sample belongs to a study of shared clonotypes between healthy human individuals. The study's findings and limits: Sequencing depth was a factor that was expected to affect clonotype sharing among donors.

The gene calls are TRBV2 and TRBJ2-1, with TRBD2 as a possible D gene (6 bases). The TCR comes from a woman between 25 and 40 years old in good health. The sample consisted of naive CD8+ T cells sorted from blood. Here the CDR3 reads CASSGFSGLSYNEQFF. CDR3 bases: TGTGCCAGCAGCGGATTTAGCGGACTCTCCTACAATGAGCAGTTCTTC.